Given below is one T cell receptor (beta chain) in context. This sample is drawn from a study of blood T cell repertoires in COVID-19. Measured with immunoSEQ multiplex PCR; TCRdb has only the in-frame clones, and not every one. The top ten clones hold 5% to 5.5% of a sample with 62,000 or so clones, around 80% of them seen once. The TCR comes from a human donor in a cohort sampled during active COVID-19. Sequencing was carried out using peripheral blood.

The CDR3 DNA reads TGTGCCAGCAACCATCTACAGGGGGAGAGCATTCAGTACTTC. Translated: CASNHLQGESIQYF. This chain links TRBV5-6 with TRBJ2-4; 8 bases map to TRBD1. The V and J ends lost 6 bases and 9 bases, in that order; junction bases with no gene match: 11. Per germline, CDR1 SGHDT and CDR2 YYEEEE. CDR3 length equals 14 residues. Variable domain in full (rest from reference TRBV5-6 and TRBJ2-4): DAGVTQSPTHLIKTRGQQVTLRCSPKSGHDTVSWYQQALGQGPQFIFQYYEEEERQRGNFPDRFSGHQFPNYSSELNVNALLLGDSALYLCASNHLQGESIQYFGAGTRLSVL.